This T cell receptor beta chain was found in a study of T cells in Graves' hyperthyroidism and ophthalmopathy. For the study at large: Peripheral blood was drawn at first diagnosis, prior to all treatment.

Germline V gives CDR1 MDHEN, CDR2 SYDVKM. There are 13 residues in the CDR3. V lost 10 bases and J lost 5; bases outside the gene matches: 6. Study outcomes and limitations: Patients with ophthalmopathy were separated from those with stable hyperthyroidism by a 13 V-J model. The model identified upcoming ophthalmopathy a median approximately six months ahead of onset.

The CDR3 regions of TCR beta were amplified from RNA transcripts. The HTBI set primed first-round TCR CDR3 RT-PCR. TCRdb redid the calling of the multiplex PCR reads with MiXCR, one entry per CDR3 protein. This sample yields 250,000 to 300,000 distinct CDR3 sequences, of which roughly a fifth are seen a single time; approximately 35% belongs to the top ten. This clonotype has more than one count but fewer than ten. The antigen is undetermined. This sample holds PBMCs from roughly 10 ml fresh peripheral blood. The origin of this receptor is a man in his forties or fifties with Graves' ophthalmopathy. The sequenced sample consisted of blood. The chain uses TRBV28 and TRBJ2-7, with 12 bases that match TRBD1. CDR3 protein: CATGQGASDEQYF. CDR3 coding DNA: TGTGCCACGGGACAGGGGGCTAGCGACGAGCAGTACTTC.